These T cell receptor beta chains were read from a single sample in a study of cytomegalovirus exposure and HLA in healthy donors. Assay: immunoSEQ multiplex PCR; the TCRdb copy retains only in-frame clones and omits some. The top ten hold about a tenth of the sample, which has 150,000 to 200,000 clones, nearly 90% seen once. The sample consisted of PBMCs. These TCRs come from a young woman in good health and CMV-seropositive. CDR3s include the opening cysteine and the closing phenylalanine or tryptophan. The order of the fields is clone size, D gene, J gene, V gene, CDR3 protein, CDR3 DNA. The D gene is left open where the match is weak. Clone sizes are given selectively: once, few, many, or a class where the clone is expanded.

abundance: .; d_gene: .; j_gene: TRBJ2-2; v_gene: TRBV5-1; CDR3aa: CASSLNVAGPTGELFF; CDR3nt: TGCGCCAGCAGCTTGAATGTGGCAGGGCCAACCGGGGAGCTGTTTTTT
abundance: once; d_gene: .; j_gene: TRBJ1-1; v_gene: TRBV29-1; CDR3aa: CSATGQNTEAFF; CDR3nt: TGCAGCGCCACGGGACAGAACACTGAAGCTTTCTTT
abundance: .; d_gene: TRBD2; j_gene: TRBJ2-7; v_gene: TRBV30; CDR3aa: CAWSAGGGLAGVYEQYF; CDR3nt: TGTGCCTGGAGTGCAGGGGGGGGACTAGCGGGAGTCTACGAGCAGTACTTC
abundance: .; d_gene: .; j_gene: TRBJ2-1; v_gene: TRBV7-9; CDR3aa: CASSLVSSRNEQFF; CDR3nt: TGTGCCAGCAGCTTAGTGAGTAGCCGGAATGAGCAGTTCTTC
abundance: .; d_gene: .; j_gene: TRBJ2-1; v_gene: TRBV14; CDR3aa: CASSQARDTTYNEQFF; CDR3nt: TGTGCCAGCAGCCAAGCCCGGGACACAACCTACAATGAGCAGTTCTTC
abundance: .; d_gene: TRBD2; j_gene: TRBJ2-1; v_gene: TRBV6-5; CDR3aa: CASSPGGESYNEQFF; CDR3nt: TGTGCCAGCAGCCCCGGGGGGGAATCCTACAATGAGCAGTTCTTC
abundance: .; d_gene: .; j_gene: TRBJ2-1; v_gene: TRBV5-1; CDR3aa: CASSAQGSNEQFF; CDR3nt: TGCGCCAGCAGCGCACAGGGTAGCAATGAGCAGTTCTTC
abundance: .; d_gene: .; j_gene: TRBJ2-1; v_gene: TRBV27; CDR3aa: CASADPASNEQFF; CDR3nt: TGTGCCAGTGCAGACCCTGCTAGTAATGAGCAGTTCTTC
abundance: .; d_gene: .; j_gene: TRBJ1-4; v_gene: TRBV5-1; CDR3aa: CASSLTRVEEKLFF; CDR3nt: TGCGCCAGCAGCTTGACCAGGGTGGAAGAAAAACTGTTTTTT
abundance: .; d_gene: .; j_gene: TRBJ2-3; v_gene: TRBV2; CDR3aa: CASTEEVPDTQYF; CDR3nt: TGTGCCAGCACCGAGGAGGTGCCAGATACGCAGTATTTT
abundance: .; d_gene: TRBD1; j_gene: TRBJ1-2; v_gene: TRBV4-2; CDR3aa: CASSHQSGTGGRGGYTF; CDR3nt: TGTGCCAGCAGCCACCAATCCGGGACAGGGGGCAGGGGAGGCTACACCTTC
abundance: .; d_gene: .; j_gene: TRBJ2-7; v_gene: TRBV27; CDR3aa: CASSATGMNEQYF; CDR3nt: TGTGCCAGCTCCGCGACAGGTATGAACGAGCAGTACTTC
abundance: .; d_gene: TRBD2; j_gene: TRBJ2-1; v_gene: TRBV5-1; CDR3aa: CASSFLAAKYNEQFF; CDR3nt: TGCGCCAGCAGCTTTCTAGCGGCGAAATACAATGAGCAGTTCTTC
abundance: .; d_gene: .; j_gene: TRBJ1-2; v_gene: TRBV6-6; CDR3aa: CASSYLGTHGYTF; CDR3nt: TGTGCCAGCAGTTATTTGGGGACTCATGGCTACACCTTC
abundance: .; d_gene: .; j_gene: TRBJ2-5; v_gene: TRBV9; CDR3aa: CASSEGIALVGTQYF; CDR3nt: TGTGCCAGCAGCGAGGGGATCGCTCTTGTCGGGACCCAGTACTTC
abundance: .; d_gene: TRBD1; j_gene: TRBJ2-3; v_gene: TRBV12-5; CDR3aa: CASGLGNVPGQVFF; CDR3nt: TGTGCTAGTGGTTTGGGAAATGTCCCGGGACAGGTTTTCTTT
abundance: .; d_gene: .; j_gene: TRBJ1-1; v_gene: TRBV6-1; CDR3aa: CASSEPGRGRGTEAFF; CDR3nt: TGTGCCAGCAGTGAACCAGGGCGGGGACGAGGCACTGAAGCTTTCTTT
abundance: once; d_gene: .; j_gene: TRBJ2-3; v_gene: TRBV7-3; CDR3aa: CASSPGTDTQYF; CDR3nt: TGTGCCAGCAGCCCCGGCACAGATACGCAGTATTTT
abundance: .; d_gene: .; j_gene: TRBJ1-2; v_gene: TRBV5-1; CDR3aa: CASSLERGGINYGYTF; CDR3nt: TGCGCCAGCAGCTTGGAGCGAGGGGGAATAAACTATGGCTACACCTTC
abundance: .; d_gene: .; j_gene: TRBJ1-5; v_gene: TRBV28; CDR3aa: CASRYREIQPQHF; CDR3nt: TGTGCCAGCAGATACAGGGAAATTCAGCCCCAGCATTTT
abundance: few; d_gene: TRBD2; j_gene: TRBJ2-1; v_gene: TRBV5-4; CDR3aa: CASSLTSGEYNEQFF; CDR3nt: TGTGCCAGCAGTCTCACTAGCGGGGAGTACAATGAGCAGTTCTTC
abundance: .; d_gene: TRBD1; j_gene: TRBJ1-5; v_gene: TRBV6-6; CDR3aa: CASRIIGQANQPQHF; CDR3nt: TGTGCCAGCAGAATCATTGGACAGGCTAATCAGCCCCAGCATTTT
abundance: .; d_gene: TRBD2; j_gene: TRBJ2-7; v_gene: TRBV18; CDR3aa: CASSPRRLAGDGEQYF; CDR3nt: TGTGCCAGCTCACCACGGAGACTAGCGGGAGATGGCGAGCAGTACTTC
abundance: .; d_gene: TRBD1; j_gene: TRBJ2-1; v_gene: TRBV2; CDR3aa: CASTQDRGNEQFF; CDR3nt: TGTGCCAGCACCCAGGACAGGGGCAATGAGCAGTTCTTC
abundance: .; d_gene: TRBD2; j_gene: TRBJ2-1; v_gene: TRBV14; CDR3aa: CASSQETLAGVVFAEQFF; CDR3nt: TGTGCCAGCAGCCAAGAAACCCTAGCGGGAGTAGTCTTCGCTGAGCAGTTCTTC
abundance: .; d_gene: TRBD1; j_gene: TRBJ1-4; v_gene: TRBV9; CDR3aa: CASSARQGSEKLFF; CDR3nt: TGTGCCAGCAGCGCTCGACAGGGGAGTGAAAAACTGTTTTTT
abundance: .; d_gene: .; j_gene: TRBJ2-3; v_gene: TRBV20-1; CDR3aa: CSARALDTQYF; CDR3nt: TGCAGTGCTAGAGCCTTAGATACGCAGTATTTT
abundance: .; d_gene: TRBD1; j_gene: TRBJ1-3; v_gene: TRBV18; CDR3aa: CASSPGQGAGNTIYF; CDR3nt: TGTGCCAGCTCACCGGGACAGGGGGCTGGAAACACCATATATTTT
abundance: .; d_gene: .; j_gene: TRBJ2-5; v_gene: TRBV7-9; CDR3aa: CASSERSQETQYF; CDR3nt: TGTGCCAGCAGCGAGAGGTCCCAAGAGACCCAGTACTTC
abundance: .; d_gene: .; j_gene: TRBJ2-7; v_gene: TRBV30; CDR3aa: CAWSGPTRSYEQYF; CDR3nt: TGTGCCTGGAGTGGGCCGACTAGGAGCTACGAGCAGTACTTC
abundance: .; d_gene: TRBD1; j_gene: TRBJ2-5; v_gene: TRBV4-1; CDR3aa: CASSQVRGETQYF; CDR3nt: TGCGCCAGCAGCCAAGTCAGGGGGGAGACCCAGTACTTC
abundance: .; d_gene: TRBD1; j_gene: TRBJ2-1; v_gene: TRBV5-8; CDR3aa: CASSWDRGGEQFF; CDR3nt: TGTGCCAGCAGCTGGGACAGGGGAGGTGAGCAGTTCTTC
abundance: .; d_gene: .; j_gene: TRBJ2-2; v_gene: TRBV7-3; CDR3aa: CASSLIGATGELFF; CDR3nt: TGTGCCAGCAGCTTAATAGGGGCTACCGGGGAGCTGTTTTTT
abundance: .; d_gene: TRBD1; j_gene: TRBJ1-3; v_gene: TRBV27; CDR3aa: CASRAVDRDGGNTIYF; CDR3nt: TGTGCCAGCAGAGCGGTGGACAGGGATGGTGGAAACACCATATATTTT
abundance: .; d_gene: TRBD2; j_gene: TRBJ2-7; v_gene: TRBV9; CDR3aa: CASSASGISYEQYF; CDR3nt: TGTGCCAGCAGCGCTAGCGGGATCTCCTACGAGCAGTACTTC
abundance: .; d_gene: .; j_gene: TRBJ2-6; v_gene: TRBV18; CDR3aa: CASSPIGPGVGANVLTF; CDR3nt: TGTGCCAGCTCACCAATAGGGCCGGGAGTCGGGGCCAACGTCCTGACTTTC
abundance: .; d_gene: .; j_gene: TRBJ1-4; v_gene: TRBV4-3; CDR3aa: CASSQDTGATNEKLFF; CDR3nt: TGCGCCAGCAGCCAAGATACCGGAGCAACTAATGAAAAACTGTTTTTT
abundance: .; d_gene: .; j_gene: TRBJ2-7; v_gene: TRBV25-1; CDR3aa: CASSYYEQYF; CDR3nt: TGTGCCAGCAGCTACTACGAGCAGTACTTC
abundance: .; d_gene: .; j_gene: TRBJ2-3; v_gene: TRBV5-1; CDR3aa: CASSLQGTDTQYF; CDR3nt: TGCGCCAGCAGTCTCCAGGGGACAGATACGCAGTATTTT
abundance: .; d_gene: TRBD2; j_gene: TRBJ2-1; v_gene: TRBV5-1; CDR3aa: CASSLGGLAGDNEQFF; CDR3nt: TGCGCCAGCAGCTTGGGGGGACTAGCGGGAGACAATGAGCAGTTCTTC
abundance: .; d_gene: .; j_gene: TRBJ2-2; v_gene: TRBV5-6; CDR3aa: CASSTSDRGDTGELFF; CDR3nt: .
abundance: .; d_gene: .; j_gene: TRBJ1-1; v_gene: TRBV9; CDR3aa: CASTPGGTEAFF; CDR3nt: TGTGCCAGCACCCCCGGGGGCACTGAAGCTTTCTTT
abundance: .; d_gene: .; j_gene: TRBJ1-2; v_gene: TRBV4-2; CDR3aa: CASSQGLGRTNYGYTF; CDR3nt: TGTGCCAGCAGCCAAGGACTAGGTAGAACTAACTATGGCTACACCTTC
abundance: .; d_gene: .; j_gene: TRBJ2-6; v_gene: TRBV28; CDR3aa: CATEGQSLSGANVLTF; CDR3nt: TGTGCCACCGAGGGACAATCACTCTCTGGGGCCAACGTCCTGACTTTC
abundance: once; d_gene: TRBD2; j_gene: TRBJ2-3; v_gene: TRBV7-9; CDR3aa: CASSISGSTDTQYF; CDR3nt: TGTGCCAGCAGCATTAGCGGGAGCACAGATACGCAGTATTTT
abundance: few; d_gene: TRBD1; j_gene: TRBJ2-7; v_gene: TRBV14; CDR3aa: CASSLAGTGLYEQYF; CDR3nt: TGTGCCAGCAGCCTTGCCGGGACAGGGTTGTACGAGCAGTACTTC
abundance: .; d_gene: .; j_gene: TRBJ2-3; v_gene: TRBV19; CDR3aa: CASSIGRGSTDTQYF; CDR3nt: TGTGCCAGTAGTATAGGGAGGGGAAGCACAGATACGCAGTATTTT
abundance: .; d_gene: .; j_gene: TRBJ2-7; v_gene: TRBV7-2; CDR3aa: CASSPTLNSYEQYF; CDR3nt: TGTGCCAGCAGCCCGACACTGAACTCCTACGAGCAGTACTTC
abundance: .; d_gene: .; j_gene: TRBJ1-5; v_gene: TRBV4-2; CDR3aa: CASSPLGWRVGGNQPQHF; CDR3nt: TGTGCCAGCAGCCCCCTAGGGTGGCGGGTGGGTGGCAATCAGCCCCAGCATTTT
abundance: .; d_gene: .; j_gene: TRBJ1-2; v_gene: TRBV28; CDR3aa: CASSLPGYGYTF; CDR3nt: TGTGCCAGCAGTTTGCCCGGCTATGGCTACACCTTC
abundance: .; d_gene: .; j_gene: TRBJ2-1; v_gene: TRBV29-1; CDR3aa: CSVGQLLANEQFF; CDR3nt: TGCAGCGTTGGACAGTTACTCGCCAATGAGCAGTTCTTC